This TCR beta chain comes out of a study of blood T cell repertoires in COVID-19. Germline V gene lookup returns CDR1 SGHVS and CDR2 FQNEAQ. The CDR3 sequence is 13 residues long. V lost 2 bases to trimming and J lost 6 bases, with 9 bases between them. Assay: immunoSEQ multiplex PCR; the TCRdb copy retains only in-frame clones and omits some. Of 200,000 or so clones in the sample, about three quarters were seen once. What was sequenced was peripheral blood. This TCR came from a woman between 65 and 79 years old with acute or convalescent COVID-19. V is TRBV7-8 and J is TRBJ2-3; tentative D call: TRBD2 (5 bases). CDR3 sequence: CASSLRRADTQYF. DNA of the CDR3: TGTGCCAGCAGCTTACGGCGGGCCGATACGCAGTATTTT.